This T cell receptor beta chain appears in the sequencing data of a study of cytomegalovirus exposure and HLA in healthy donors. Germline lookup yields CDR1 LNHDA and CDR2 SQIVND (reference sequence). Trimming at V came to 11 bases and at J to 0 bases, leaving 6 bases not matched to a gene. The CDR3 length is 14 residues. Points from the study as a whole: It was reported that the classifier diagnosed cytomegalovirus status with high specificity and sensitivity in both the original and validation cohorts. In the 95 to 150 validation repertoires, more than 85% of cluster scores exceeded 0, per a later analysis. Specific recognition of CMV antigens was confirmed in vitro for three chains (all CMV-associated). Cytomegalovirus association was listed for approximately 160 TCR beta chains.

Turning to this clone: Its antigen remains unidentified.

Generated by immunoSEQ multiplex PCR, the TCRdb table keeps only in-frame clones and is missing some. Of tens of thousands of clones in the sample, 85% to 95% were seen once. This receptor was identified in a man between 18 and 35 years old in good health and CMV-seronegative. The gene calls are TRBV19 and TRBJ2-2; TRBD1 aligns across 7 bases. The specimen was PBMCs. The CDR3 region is CAGSDRANTGELFF. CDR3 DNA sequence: TGTGCCGGCTCAGACAGGGCGAACACCGGGGAGCTGTTTTTT.